A single sample is the source of the 6 T cell receptor beta chains below, sequenced in a study of blood T cell repertoires in COVID-19. The protocol was immunoSEQ multiplex PCR, while the TCRdb copy is restricted to in-frame clones and leaves out a portion. Among approximately 93,000 clones listed, about two thirds were seen once. Sequenced material: peripheral blood. All receptors derive from a woman older than 75 with acute or convalescent COVID-19.

The CDR3 here is CASSPPGNYGYTF. The CDR3 bases are TGTGCCAGCAGCCCCCCAGGGAACTATGGCTACACCTTC. The chain has TRBV3-1 (or the pseudogene TRBV3-2) and TRBJ1-2; a possible D gene is TRBD1 (5 bases). The CDR3 has 13 amino acids. Germline CDR1 LGHDT, CDR2 YNNKEL (reference sequence). V was pared by 4 bases and J by 2 bases, with 8 bases between.

Concerning this clone itself: Relative to the germline gene, one junction end is altered; a read error may explain this. Different DNA sequences within this sample yield the same CDR3. The chain carries TRBV18 and TRBJ2-7; TRBD1 aligns across 8 bases. CDR1 is KGHSH and CDR2 is LQKENI in the germline V gene. The length of the CDR3 is 13 residues. CDR3 sequence: CASSGQGPGEQYF. The DNA of the CDR3 is TGTGCCAGCTCAGGACAGGGTCCGGGGGAGCAGTACTTT.

V gene TRBV11-2 combines with J gene TRBJ1-2, with D uncertain. Germline CDR1 and CDR2: SGHAT and FQNNGV. V shed 5 bases and J shed 4 bases, with 8 bases lying between them. CDR3 size: 12 residues. The CDR3 protein is CASSRGSYGYTF. In nucleotides, the CDR3 is TGTGCCAGCAGCCGAGGTAGCTATGGCTACACCTTC.

V usage is TRBV2 and J usage is TRBJ2-7; 7 bases line up with TRBD1. Germline CDR1 and CDR2: SNHLY and FYNNEI. The CDR3 is 13 residues long. V was pared by 6 bases and J by 2 bases, with 4 bases of the junction left unmatched. DNA of the CDR3: TGTGCCAGCAGAGGGGACAGTACCTACGAGCAGTACTTC. Encoded protein: CASRGDSTYEQYF. Using reference TRBV2 and TRBJ2-7 for the parts outside the CDR3, the full variable domain is EPEVTQTPSHQVTQMGQEVILRCVPISNHLYFYWYRQILGQKVEFLVSFYNNEISEKSEIFDDQFSVERPDGSNFTLKIRSTKLEDSAMYFCASRGDSTYEQYFGPGTRLTVT.

The chain employs TRBV5-4 and TRBJ2-1, with a tentative D call TRBD1 (5 bases). Germline values: CDR1 SGHNT, CDR2 YYREEE (reference sequence). V gave up 3 bases and J gave up 7 bases, with 8 bases separating them. This CDR3 region has 12 residues. The CDR3, as DNA: TGTGCCAGCAGCTACAACAGGAATGAGCAGTTCTTC. Its translation is CASSYNRNEQFF.

This clone turned up a few times. The chain combines TRBV9 with TRBJ2-5, with 14 bases lining up with TRBD2. This CDR3 comprises 16 residues. The V gene's germline CDR1 is SGDLS and CDR2 YYNGEE. Trimming cost V 4 bases and J 6 bases; bases outside gene matches: 8. Here the CDR3 DNA reads TGTGCCAGCAGCTCACGACTAGCGGGGGGGGCGAAGACCCAGTACTTC. Translating gives CASSSRLAGGAKTQYF.